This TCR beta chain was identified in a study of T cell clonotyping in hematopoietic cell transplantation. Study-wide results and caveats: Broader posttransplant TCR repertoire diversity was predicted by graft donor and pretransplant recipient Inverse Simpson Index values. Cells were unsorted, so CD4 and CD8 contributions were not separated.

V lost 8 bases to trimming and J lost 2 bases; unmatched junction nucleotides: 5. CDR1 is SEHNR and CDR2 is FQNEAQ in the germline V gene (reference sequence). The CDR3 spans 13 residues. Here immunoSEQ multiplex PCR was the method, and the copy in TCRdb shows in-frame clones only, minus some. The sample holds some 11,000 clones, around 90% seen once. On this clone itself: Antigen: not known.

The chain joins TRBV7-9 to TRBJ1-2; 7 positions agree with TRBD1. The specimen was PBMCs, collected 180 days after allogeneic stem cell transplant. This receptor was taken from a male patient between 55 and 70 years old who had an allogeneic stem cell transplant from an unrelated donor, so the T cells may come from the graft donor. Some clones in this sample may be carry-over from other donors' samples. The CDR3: CASGGQWNYGYTF. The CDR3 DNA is TGTGCCAGCGGGGGACAGTGGAACTATGGCTACACCTTC.